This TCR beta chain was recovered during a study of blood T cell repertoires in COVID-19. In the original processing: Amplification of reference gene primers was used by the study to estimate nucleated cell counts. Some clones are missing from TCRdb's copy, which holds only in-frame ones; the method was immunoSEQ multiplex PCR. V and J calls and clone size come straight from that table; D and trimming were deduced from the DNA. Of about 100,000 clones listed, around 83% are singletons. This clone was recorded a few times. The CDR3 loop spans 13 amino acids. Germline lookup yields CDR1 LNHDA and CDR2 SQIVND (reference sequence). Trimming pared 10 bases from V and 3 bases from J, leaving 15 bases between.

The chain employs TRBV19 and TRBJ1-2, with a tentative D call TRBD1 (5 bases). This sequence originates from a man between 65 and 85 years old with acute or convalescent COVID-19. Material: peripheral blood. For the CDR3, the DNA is TGTGCCACCCAAGGGGTCCAGGACTATGGCTACACCTTC. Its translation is CATQGVQDYGYTF.